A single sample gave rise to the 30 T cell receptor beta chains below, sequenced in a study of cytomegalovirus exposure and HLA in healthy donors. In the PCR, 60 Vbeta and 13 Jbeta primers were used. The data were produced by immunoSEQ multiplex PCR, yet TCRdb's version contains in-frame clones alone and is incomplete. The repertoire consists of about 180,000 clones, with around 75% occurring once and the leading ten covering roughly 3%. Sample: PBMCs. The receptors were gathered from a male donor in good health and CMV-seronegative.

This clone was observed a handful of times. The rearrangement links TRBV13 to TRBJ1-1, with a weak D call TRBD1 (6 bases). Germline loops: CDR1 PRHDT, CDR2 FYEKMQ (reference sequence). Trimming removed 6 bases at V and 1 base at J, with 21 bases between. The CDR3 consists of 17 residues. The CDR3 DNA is TGTGCCAGCAGACATCAAGGGGGGGCGGGGGCGAACACTGAAGCTTTCTTT. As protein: CASRHQGGAGANTEAFF. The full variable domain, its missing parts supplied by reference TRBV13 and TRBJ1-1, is AAGVIQSPRHLIKEKRETATLKCYPIPRHDTVYWYQQGPGQDPQFLISFYEKMQSDKGSIPDRFSAQQFSDYHSELNMSSLELGDSALYFCASRHQGGAGANTEAFFGQGTRLTVV.

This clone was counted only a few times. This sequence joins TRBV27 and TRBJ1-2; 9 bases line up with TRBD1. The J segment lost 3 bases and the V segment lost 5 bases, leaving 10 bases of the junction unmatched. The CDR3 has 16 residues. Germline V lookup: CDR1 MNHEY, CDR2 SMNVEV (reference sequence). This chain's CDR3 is CASSPWTGDRDYGYTF. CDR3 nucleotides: TGTGCCAGCAGTCCTTGGACAGGGGACCGGGACTATGGCTACACCTTC.

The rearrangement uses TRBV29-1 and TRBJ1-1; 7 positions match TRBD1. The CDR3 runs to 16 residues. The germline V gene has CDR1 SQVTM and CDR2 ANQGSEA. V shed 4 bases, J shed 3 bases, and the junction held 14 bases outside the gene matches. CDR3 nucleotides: TGCAGCGTTGGAGAGGGGGCAGGGAACCGCGACACTGAAGCTTTCTTT. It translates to CSVGEGAGNRDTEAFF.

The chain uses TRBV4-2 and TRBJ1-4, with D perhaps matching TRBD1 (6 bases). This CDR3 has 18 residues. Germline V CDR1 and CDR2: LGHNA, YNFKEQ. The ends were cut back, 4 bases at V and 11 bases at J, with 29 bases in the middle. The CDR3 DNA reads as TGTGCCAGCAGCCGAGATACAACACAGGGACCCGTGGGGGAGAAACTGTTTTTT. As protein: CASSRDTTQGPVGEKLFF.

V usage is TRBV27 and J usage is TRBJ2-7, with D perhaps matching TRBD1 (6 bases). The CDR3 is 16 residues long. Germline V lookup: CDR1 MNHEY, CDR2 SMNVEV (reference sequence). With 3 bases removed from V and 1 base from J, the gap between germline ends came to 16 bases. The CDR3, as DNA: TGTGCCAGCAGTTTCGACAGGCCGGCGACTTCCTACGAGCAGTACTTC. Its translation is CASSFDRPATSYEQYF.

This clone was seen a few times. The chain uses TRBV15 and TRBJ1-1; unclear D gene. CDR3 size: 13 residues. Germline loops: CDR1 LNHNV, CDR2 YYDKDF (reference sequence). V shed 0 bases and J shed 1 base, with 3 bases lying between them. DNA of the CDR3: TGTGCCACCAGCAGAGACAGGAACACTGAAGCTTTCTTT. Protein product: CATSRDRNTEAFF.

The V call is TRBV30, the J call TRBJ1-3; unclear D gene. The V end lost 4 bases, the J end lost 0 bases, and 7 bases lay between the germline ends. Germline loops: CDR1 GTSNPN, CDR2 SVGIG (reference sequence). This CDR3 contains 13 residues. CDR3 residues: CAWTRDSGNTIYF. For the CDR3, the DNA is TGTGCCTGGACCCGCGACTCTGGAAACACCATATATTTT.

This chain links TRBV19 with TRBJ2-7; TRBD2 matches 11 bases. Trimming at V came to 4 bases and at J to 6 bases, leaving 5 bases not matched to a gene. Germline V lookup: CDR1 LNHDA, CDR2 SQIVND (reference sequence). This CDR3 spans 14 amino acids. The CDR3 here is CASSNSGGAFEQYF. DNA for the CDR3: TGTGCCAGTAGTAATAGCGGGGGGGCTTTCGAGCAGTACTTC.

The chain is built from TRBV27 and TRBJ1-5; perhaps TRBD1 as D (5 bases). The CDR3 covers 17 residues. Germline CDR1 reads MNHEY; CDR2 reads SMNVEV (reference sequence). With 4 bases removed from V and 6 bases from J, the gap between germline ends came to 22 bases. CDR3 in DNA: TGTGCCAGCAGTTCGAGGGGCGGGGTTTCATTGGGTCAGCCCCAGCATTTT. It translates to CASSSRGGVSLGQPQHF.

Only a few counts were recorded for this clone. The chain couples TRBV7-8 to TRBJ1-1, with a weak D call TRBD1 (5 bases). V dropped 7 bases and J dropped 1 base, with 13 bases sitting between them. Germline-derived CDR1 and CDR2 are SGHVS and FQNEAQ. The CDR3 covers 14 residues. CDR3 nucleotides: TGTGCCAGCACCCAACCGGGGGGGAACACTGAAGCTTTCTTT. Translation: CASTQPGGNTEAFF.

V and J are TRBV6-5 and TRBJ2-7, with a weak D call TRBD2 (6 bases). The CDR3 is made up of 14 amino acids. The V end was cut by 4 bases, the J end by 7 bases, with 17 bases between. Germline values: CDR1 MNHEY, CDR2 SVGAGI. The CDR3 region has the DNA TGTGCCAGCAGTTTCGCGGGGACTTCTGGGGAGCAGTACTTC. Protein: CASSFAGTSGEQYF.

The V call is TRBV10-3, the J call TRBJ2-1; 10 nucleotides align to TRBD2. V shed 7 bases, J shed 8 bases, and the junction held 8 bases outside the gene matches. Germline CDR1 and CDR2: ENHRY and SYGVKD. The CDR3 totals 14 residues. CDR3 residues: CAITHSGRWDEQFF. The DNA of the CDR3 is TGTGCCATCACCCATAGCGGGAGGTGGGATGAGCAGTTCTTC.

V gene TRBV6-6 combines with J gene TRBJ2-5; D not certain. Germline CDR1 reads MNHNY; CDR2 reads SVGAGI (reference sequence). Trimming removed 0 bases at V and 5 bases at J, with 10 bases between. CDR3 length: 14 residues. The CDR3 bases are TGTGCCAGCAGTTACTCGATCCGGGTGGAGACCCAGTACTTC. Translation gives CASSYSIRVETQYF.

CDR3 loop: CASSIRSGRGSYNEQFF. The CDR3 nucleotides read TGTGCCAGTAGTATAAGGAGCGGGCGGGGAAGCTACAATGAGCAGTTCTTC. The chain uses TRBV19 and TRBJ2-1; possible D gene TRBD2, 6 bases. V shed 2 bases and J shed 3 bases, with 17 bases lying between them. CDR1 is LNHDA and CDR2 is SQIVND in the germline V gene (reference sequence). The CDR3 runs 17 residues. Full variable domain (rest looked up from reference TRBV19 and TRBJ2-1): DGGITQSPKYLFRKEGQNVTLSCEQNLNHDAMYWYRQDPGQGLRLIYYSQIVNDFQKGDIAEGYSVSREKKESFPLTVTSAQKNPTAFYLCASSIRSGRGSYNEQFFGPGTRLTVL.

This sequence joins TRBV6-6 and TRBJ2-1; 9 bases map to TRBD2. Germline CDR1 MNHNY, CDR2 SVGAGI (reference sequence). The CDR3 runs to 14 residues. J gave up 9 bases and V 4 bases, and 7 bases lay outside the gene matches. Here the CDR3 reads CASSSLAGSGEQFF. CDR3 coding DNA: TGTGCCAGCAGTTCACTAGCGGGTTCTGGTGAGCAGTTCTTC.

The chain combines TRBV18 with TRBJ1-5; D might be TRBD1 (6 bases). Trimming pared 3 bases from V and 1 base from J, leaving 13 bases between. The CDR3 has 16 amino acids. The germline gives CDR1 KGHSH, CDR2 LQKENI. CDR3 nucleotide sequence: TGTGCCAGCTCACCTATGCGGGGGCTGAGCAATCAGCCCCAGCATTTT. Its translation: CASSPMRGLSNQPQHF.

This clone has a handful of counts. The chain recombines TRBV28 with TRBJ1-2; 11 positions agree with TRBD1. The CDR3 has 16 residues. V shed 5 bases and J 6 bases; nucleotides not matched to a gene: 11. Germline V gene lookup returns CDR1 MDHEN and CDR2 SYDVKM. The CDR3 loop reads CASSPPGQGGGHGYTF. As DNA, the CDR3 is TGTGCCAGCAGTCCCCCGGGACAGGGGGGCGGCCATGGCTACACCTTC.

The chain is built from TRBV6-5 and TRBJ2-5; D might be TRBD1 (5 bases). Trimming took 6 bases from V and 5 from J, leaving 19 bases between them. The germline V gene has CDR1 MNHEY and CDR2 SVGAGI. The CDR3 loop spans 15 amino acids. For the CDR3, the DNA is TGTGCCAGCAGGGCTCAGGGTGGTGTGTATGAGACCCAGTACTTC. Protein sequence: CASRAQGGVYETQYF.

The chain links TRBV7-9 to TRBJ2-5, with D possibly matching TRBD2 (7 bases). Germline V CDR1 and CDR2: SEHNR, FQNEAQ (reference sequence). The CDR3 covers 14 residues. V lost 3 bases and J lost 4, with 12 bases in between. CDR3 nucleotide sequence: TGTGCCAGCAGCTTTAAGGGGGGGGCAGAGACCCAGTACTTC. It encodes CASSFKGGAETQYF.

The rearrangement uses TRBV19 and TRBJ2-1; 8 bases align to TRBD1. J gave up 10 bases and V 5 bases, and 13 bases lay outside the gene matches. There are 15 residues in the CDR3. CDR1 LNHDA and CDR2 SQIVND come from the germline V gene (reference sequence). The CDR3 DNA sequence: TGTGCCAGTAGTTGGATGACAGGGGCCGCGACGGAGCAGTTCTTC. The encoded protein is CASSWMTGAATEQFF.

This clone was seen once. The CDR3 spells CASSQTGTGAYEQYF. CDR3 in DNA: TGCGCCAGCAGCCAAACCGGGACAGGAGCCTACGAGCAGTACTTC. The chain uses TRBV4-1 and TRBJ2-7; 8 bases line up with TRBD1. This CDR3 region has 15 residues. V was pared by 2 bases and J by 2 bases, with 5 bases of the junction left unmatched. CDR1 is MGHRA, CDR2 YSYEKL, per germline.

The CDR3, as DNA: TGTGCCAGCAGTTACGACGGGGTCTATGGCTACACCTTC. Its translation: CASSYDGVYGYTF. V gene TRBV6-5 combines with J gene TRBJ1-2; no definite D call. CDR1 is MNHEY, CDR2 SVGAGI, per germline. With 2 bases removed from V and 4 bases from J, the gap between germline ends came to 8 bases. There are 13 residues in the CDR3.

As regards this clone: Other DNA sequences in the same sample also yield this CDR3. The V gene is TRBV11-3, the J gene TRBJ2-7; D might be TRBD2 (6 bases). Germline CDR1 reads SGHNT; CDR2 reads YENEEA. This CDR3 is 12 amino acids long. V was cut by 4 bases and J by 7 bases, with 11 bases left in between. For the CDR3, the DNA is TGTGCCAGCAGCTACCCCGCGGGGGAGCAGTACTTC. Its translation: CASSYPAGEQYF. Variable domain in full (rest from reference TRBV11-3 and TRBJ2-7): EAGVVQSPRYKIIEKKQPVAFWCNPISGHNTLYWYLQNLGQGPELLIRYENEEAVDDSQLPKDRFSAERLKGVDSTLKIQPAELGDSAVYLCASSYPAGEQYFGPGTRLTVT.

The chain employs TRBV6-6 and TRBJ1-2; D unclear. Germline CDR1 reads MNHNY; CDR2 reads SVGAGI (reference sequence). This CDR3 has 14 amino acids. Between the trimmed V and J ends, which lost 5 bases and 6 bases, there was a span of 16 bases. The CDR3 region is CASSPTFGEDGYTF. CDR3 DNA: TGTGCCAGCAGTCCTACGTTCGGGGAGGATGGCTACACCTTC.

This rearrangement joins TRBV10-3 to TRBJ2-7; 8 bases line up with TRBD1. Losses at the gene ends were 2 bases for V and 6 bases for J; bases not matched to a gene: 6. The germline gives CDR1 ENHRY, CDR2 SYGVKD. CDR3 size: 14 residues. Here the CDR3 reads CAISEKTGAIEQYF. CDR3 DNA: TGTGCCATCAGTGAGAAGACAGGGGCCATCGAGCAGTACTTC.

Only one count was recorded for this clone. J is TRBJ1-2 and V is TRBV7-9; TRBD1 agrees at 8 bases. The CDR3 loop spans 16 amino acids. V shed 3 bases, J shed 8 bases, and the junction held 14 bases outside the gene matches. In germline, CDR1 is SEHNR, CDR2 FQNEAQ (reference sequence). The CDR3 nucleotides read TGTGCCAGCAGCTTGGGAAGAGGTAGACAGGGGATCGGCTACACCTTC. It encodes CASSLGRGRQGIGYTF. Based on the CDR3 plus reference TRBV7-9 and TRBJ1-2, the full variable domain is DTGVSQNPRHKITKRGQNVTFRCDPISEHNRLYWYRQTLGQGPEFLTYFQNEAQLEKSRLLSDRFSAERPKGSFSTLEIQRTEQGDSAMYLCASSLGRGRQGIGYTFGSGTRLTVV.

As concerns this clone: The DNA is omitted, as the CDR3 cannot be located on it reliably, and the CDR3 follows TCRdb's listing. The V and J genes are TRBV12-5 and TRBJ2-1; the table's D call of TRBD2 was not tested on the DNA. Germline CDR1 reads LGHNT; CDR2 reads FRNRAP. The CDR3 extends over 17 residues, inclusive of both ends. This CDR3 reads CASGLAQASGRVNEQFF.

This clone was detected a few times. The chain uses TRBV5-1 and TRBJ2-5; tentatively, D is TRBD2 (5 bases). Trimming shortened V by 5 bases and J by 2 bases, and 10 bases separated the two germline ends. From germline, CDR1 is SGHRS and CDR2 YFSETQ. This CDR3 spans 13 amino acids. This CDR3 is CASSRGIQETQYF. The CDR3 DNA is TGCGCCAGCAGTAGAGGGATACAAGAGACCCAGTACTTC.

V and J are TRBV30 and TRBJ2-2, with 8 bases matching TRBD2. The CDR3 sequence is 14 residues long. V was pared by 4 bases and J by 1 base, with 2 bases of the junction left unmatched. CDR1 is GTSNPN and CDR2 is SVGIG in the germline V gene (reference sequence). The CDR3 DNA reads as TGTGCCTGGAATAGCGGGGTGAACACCGGGGAGCTGTTTTTT. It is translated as CAWNSGVNTGELFF. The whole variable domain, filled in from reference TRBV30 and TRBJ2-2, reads SQTIHQWPATLVQPVGSPLSLECTVEGTSNPNLYWYRQAAGRGLQLLFYSVGIGQISSEVPQNLSASRPQDRQFILSSKKLLLSDSGFYLCAWNSGVNTGELFFGEGSRLTVL.

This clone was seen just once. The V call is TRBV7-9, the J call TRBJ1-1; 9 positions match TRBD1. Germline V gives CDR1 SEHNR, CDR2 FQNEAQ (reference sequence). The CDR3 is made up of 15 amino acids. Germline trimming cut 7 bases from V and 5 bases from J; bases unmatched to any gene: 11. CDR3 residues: CASTLSQGARTEAFF. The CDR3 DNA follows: TGTGCCAGCACCCTATCACAGGGGGCGAGAACTGAAGCTTTCTTT.